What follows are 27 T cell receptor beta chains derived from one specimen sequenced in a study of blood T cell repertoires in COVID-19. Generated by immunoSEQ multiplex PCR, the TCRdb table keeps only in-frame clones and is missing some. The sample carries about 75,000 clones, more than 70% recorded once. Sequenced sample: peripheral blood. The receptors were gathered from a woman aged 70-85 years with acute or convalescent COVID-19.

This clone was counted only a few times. The CDR3 here is CASSYEGGRAYEQYF. The CDR3 DNA follows: TGTGCCAGCAGTTACGAGGGCGGGAGGGCCTACGAGCAGTACTTC. V usage is TRBV6-5 and J usage is TRBJ2-7; TRBD2 matches at 9 bases. The germline gives CDR1 MNHEY, CDR2 SVGAGI. Germline trimming cut 2 bases from V and 2 bases from J; bases unmatched to any gene: 4. The CDR3 is 15 amino acids.

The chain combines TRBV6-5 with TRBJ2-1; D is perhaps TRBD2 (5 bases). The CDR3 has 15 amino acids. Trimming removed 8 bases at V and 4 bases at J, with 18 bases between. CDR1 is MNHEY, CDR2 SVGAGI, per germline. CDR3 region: CASSPPIASYNEQFF. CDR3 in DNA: TGTGCCAGCTCCCCCCCGATAGCGTCGTACAATGAGCAGTTCTTC.

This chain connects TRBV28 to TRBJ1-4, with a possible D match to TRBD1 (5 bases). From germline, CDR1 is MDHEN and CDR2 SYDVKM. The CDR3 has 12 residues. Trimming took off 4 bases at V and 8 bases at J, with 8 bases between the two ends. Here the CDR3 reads CASSSGREKLFF. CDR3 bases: TGTGCCAGCAGTTCAGGGAGGGAAAAACTGTTTTTT.

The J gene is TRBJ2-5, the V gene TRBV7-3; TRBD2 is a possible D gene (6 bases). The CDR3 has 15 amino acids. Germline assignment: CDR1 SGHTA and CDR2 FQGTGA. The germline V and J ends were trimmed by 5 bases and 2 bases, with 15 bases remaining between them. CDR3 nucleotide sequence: TGTGCCAGCAGCCCTCTCCTAGCGTCGCAAGAGACCCAGTACTTC. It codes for CASSPLLASQETQYF. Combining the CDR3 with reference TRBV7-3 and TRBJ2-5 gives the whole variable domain GAGVSQTPSNKVTEKGKYVELRCDPISGHTALYWYRQSLGQGPEFLIYFQGTGAADDSGLPNDRFFAVRPEGSVSTLKIQRTERGDSAVYLCASSPLLASQETQYFGPGTRLLVL.

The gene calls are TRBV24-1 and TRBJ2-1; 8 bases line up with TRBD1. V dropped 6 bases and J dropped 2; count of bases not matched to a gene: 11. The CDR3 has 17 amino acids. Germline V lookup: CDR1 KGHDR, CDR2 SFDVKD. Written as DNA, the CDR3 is TGTGCCACCAGTCACCCTACTCCGGACAGGGCCTACAATGAGCAGTTCTTC. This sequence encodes CATSHPTPDRAYNEQFF.

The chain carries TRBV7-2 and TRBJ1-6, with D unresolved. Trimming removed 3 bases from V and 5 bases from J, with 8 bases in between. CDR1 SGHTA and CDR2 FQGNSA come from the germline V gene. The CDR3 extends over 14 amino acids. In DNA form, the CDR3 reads TGTGCCAGCAGCTTCGTGAGGGATAATTCACCCCTCCACTTT. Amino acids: CASSFVRDNSPLHF.

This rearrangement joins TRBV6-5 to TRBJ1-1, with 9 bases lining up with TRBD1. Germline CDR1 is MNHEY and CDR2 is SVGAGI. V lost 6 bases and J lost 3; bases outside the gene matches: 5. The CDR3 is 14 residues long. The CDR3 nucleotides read TGTGCCAGCAGCACCAGACAGGGGGACACTGAAGCTTTCTTT. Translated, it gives CASSTRQGDTEAFF.

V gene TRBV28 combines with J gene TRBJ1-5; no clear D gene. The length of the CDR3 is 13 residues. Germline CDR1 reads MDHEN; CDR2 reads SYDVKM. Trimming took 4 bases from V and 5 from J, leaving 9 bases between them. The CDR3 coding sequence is TGTGCCAGCAGTTCTGGCCACCATCAGCCCCAGCATTTT. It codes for CASSSGHHQPQHF. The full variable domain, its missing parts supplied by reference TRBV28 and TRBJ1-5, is DVKVTQSSRYLVKRTGEKVFLECVQDMDHENMFWYRQDPGLGLRLIYFSYDVKMKEKGDIPEGYSVSREKKERFSLILESASTNQTSMYLCASSSGHHQPQHFGDGTRLSIL.

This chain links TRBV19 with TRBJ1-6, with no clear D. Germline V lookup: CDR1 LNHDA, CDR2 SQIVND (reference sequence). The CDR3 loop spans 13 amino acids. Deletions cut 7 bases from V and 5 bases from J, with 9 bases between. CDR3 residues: CASNRMDNSPLHF. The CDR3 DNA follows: TGTGCCAGTAATAGAATGGATAATTCACCCCTCCACTTT. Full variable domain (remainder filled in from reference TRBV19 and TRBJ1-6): DGGITQSPKYLFRKEGQNVTLSCEQNLNHDAMYWYRQDPGQGLRLIYYSQIVNDFQKGDIAEGYSVSREKKESFPLTVTSAQKNPTAFYLCASNRMDNSPLHFGNGTRLTVT.

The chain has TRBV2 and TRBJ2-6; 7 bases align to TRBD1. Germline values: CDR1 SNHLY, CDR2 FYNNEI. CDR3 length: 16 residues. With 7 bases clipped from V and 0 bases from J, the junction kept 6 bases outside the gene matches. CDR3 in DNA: TGTGCCAGCAAGGGACAGAGCATCTCTGGGGCCAACGTCCTGACTTTC. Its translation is CASKGQSISGANVLTF. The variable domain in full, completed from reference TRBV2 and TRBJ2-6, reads EPEVTQTPSHQVTQMGQEVILRCVPISNHLYFYWYRQILGQKVEFLVSFYNNEISEKSEIFDDQFSVERPDGSNFTLKIRSTKLEDSAMYFCASKGQSISGANVLTFGAGSRLTVL.

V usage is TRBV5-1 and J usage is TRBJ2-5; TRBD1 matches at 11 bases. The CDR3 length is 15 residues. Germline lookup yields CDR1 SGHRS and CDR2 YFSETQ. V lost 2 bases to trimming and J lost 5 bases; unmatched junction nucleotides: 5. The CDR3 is CASSFGQGARETQYF. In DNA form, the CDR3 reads TGCGCCAGCAGCTTCGGACAGGGGGCGAGGGAGACCCAGTACTTC. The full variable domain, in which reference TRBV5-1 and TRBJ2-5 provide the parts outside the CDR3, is KAGVTQTPRYLIKTRGQQVTLSCSPISGHRSVSWYQQTPGQGLQFLFEYFSETQRNKGNFPGRFSGRQFSNSRSEMNVSTLELGDSALYLCASSFGQGARETQYFGPGTRLLVL.

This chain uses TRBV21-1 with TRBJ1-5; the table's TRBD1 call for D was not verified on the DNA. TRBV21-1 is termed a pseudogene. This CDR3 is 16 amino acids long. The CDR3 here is CASSKVPGQDDQPQHF. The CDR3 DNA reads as TGTGCCAGCAGCAAAGTACCGGGACAGGACGATCAGCCCCAGCATTTT.

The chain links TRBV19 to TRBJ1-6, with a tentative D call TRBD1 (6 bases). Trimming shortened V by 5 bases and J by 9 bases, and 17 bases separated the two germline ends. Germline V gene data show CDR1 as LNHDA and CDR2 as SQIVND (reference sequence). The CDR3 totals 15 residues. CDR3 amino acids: CASSLDRGASSPLHF. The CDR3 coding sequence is TGTGCCAGTAGTCTCGATCGGGGGGCTAGTTCACCCCTCCACTTT.

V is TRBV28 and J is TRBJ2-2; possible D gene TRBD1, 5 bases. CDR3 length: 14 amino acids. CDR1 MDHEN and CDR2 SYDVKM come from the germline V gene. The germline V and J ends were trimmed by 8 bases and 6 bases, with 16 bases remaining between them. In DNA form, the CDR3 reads TGTGCCAGCTGGAAGGGCCCCAGGGCCGGGGAGCTGTTTTTT. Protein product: CASWKGPRAGELFF.

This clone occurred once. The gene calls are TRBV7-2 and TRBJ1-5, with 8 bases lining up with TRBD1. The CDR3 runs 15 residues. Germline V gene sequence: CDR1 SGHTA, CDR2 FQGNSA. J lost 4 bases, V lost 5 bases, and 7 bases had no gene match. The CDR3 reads CASSANRGLNQPQHF. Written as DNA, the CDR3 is TGTGCCAGCAGCGCGAACAGGGGGTTGAATCAGCCCCAGCATTTT.

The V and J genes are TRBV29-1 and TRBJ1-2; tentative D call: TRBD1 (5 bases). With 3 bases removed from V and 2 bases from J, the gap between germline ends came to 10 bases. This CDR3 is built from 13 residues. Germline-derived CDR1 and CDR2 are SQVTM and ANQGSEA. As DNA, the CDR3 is TGCAGCGTTGATTCAAACAGGAACTATGGCTACACCTTC. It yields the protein CSVDSNRNYGYTF.

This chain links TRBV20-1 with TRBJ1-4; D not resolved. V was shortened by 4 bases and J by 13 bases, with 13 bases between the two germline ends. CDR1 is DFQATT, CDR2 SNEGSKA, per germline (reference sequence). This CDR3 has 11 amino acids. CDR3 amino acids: CSAIGVDGLFF. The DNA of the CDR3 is TGCAGTGCTATCGGGGTCGATGGACTGTTTTTT.

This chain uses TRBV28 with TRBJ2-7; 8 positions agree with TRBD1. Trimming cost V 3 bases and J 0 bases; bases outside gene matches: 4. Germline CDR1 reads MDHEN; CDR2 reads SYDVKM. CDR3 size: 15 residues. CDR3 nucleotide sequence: TGTGCCAGCAGTTTTTTCAGGGGGCTCTCCTACGAGCAGTACTTC. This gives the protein CASSFFRGLSYEQYF.

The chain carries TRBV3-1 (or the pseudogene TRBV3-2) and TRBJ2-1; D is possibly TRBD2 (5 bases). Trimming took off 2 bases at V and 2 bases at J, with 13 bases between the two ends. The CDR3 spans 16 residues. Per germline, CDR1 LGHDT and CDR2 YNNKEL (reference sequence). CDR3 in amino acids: CASSQSGSFAYNEQFF. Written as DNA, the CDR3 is TGTGCCAGCAGCCAAAGCGGCTCCTTCGCCTACAATGAGCAGTTCTTC.

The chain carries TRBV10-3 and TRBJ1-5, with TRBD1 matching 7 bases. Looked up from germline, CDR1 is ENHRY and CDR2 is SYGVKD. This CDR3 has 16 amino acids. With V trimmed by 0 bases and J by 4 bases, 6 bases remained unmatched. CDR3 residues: CAISESKGQNNQPQHF. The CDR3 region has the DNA TGTGCCATCAGTGAGTCGAAGGGACAGAATAATCAGCCCCAGCATTTT.

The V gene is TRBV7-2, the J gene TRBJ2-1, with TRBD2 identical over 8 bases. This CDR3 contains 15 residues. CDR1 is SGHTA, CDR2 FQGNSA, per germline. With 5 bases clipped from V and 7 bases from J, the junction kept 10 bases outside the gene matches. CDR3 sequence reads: CASSPWLAGGNEQFF. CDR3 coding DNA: TGTGCCAGCAGCCCCTGGCTAGCGGGTGGGAATGAGCAGTTCTTC.

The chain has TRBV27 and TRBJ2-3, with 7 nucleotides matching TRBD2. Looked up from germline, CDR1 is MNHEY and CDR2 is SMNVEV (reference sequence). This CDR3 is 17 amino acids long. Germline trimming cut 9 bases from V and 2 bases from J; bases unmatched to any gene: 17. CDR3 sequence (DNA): TGTGCCAGTCGGAGAAGAGGGAGCGGGGCTTCCACAGATACGCAGTATTTT. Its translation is CASRRRGSGASTDTQYF.

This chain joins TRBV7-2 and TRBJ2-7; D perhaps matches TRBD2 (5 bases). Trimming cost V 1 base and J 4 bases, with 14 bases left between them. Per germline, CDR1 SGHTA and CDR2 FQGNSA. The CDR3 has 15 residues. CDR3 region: CASSLVASSQYEQYF. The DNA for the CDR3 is TGTGCCAGCAGCTTAGTTGCTAGCTCCCAATACGAGCAGTACTTC.

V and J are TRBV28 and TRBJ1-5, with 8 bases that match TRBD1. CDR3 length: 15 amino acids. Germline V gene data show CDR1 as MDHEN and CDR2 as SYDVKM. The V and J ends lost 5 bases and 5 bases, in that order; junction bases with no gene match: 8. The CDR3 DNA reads TGTGCCAGCAGTCTAACAGGACAGGGAGATCAGCCCCAGCATTTT. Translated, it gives CASSLTGQGDQPQHF.

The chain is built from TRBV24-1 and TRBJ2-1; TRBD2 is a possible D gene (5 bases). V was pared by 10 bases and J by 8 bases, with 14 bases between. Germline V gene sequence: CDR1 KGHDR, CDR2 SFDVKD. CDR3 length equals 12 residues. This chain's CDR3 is CATGSGSDEQFF. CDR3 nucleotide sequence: TGTGCCACTGGATCGGGGAGCGATGAGCAGTTCTTC.

In DNA, the CDR3 is TGCGCCAGCAGAACCCTCACAGGGGGCCGGGTGAGCACTGAAGCTTTCTTT. Amino acid sequence: CASRTLTGGRVSTEAFF. The genes are TRBV5-1 and TRBJ1-1; 9 bases align to TRBD1. The germline gives CDR1 SGHRS, CDR2 YFSETQ. J lost 4 bases, V lost 5 bases, and 15 bases had no gene match. This CDR3 has 17 amino acids. The full variable domain, completed using reference TRBV5-1 and TRBJ1-1, is KAGVTQTPRYLIKTRGQQVTLSCSPISGHRSVSWYQQTPGQGLQFLFEYFSETQRNKGNFPGRFSGRQFSNSRSEMNVSTLELGDSALYLCASRTLTGGRVSTEAFFGQGTRLTVV.

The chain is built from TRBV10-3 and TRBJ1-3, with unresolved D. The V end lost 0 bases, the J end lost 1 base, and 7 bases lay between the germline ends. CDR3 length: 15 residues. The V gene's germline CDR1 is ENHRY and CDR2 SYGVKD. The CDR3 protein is CAISESPGSGNTIYF. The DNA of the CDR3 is TGTGCCATCAGTGAGTCCCCGGGTTCTGGAAACACCATATATTTT.